The 30 T cell receptor beta chains below come from one sample, sequenced in a study of OX40 agonist ivuxolimab in advanced cancers. TCRdb's copy holds only in-frame clones and misses some; the assay was immunoSEQ multiplex PCR. Of tens of thousands of clones in the sample, 84% are singletons; the top ten hold 2.5% to 3%. The sequencing here drew on CD4+ or CD8+ T cells sorted from blood, taken in a trial of the OX40 agonist ivuxolimab. The receptor source for this set is an adult with an advanced solid tumor such as melanoma, head and neck, liver or kidney cancer.

The chain uses TRBV6-5 and TRBJ2-7; D may be TRBD1 or TRBD2 (5 bases each). Deletions cut 6 bases from V and 7 bases from J, with 19 bases between. Germline values: CDR1 MNHEY, CDR2 SVGAGI. The CDR3 has 14 residues. The CDR3 DNA sequence: TGTGCCAGCAGCCGGGACGGCGGGCGAAGTGAGCAGTACGTC. Translating it yields CASSRDGGRSEQYV.

The chain links TRBV7-9 to TRBJ1-1; 10 nucleotides align to TRBD1. CDR3 length: 15 amino acids. Germline CDR1 and CDR2: SEHNR and FQNEAQ (reference sequence). Trimming removed 7 bases from V and 5 bases from J; junction bases left unmatched: 10. The CDR3: CASTPNRDRGTEAFF. For the CDR3, the DNA is TGTGCCAGCACCCCTAACCGGGACAGGGGTACTGAAGCTTTCTTT.

This rearrangement joins TRBV12-5 to TRBJ2-5; possible D gene TRBD1, 6 bases. This CDR3 is 16 amino acids long. Germline loops: CDR1 LGHNT, CDR2 FRNRAP. Trimming removed 1 base from V and 4 bases from J, with 16 bases in between. In nucleotides, the CDR3 is TGTGCTAGTGGTTTGGGAAGAACAGGGATTCCAGAGACCCAGTACTTC. Its protein is CASGLGRTGIPETQYF. Together with reference TRBV12-5 and TRBJ2-5, the CDR3 gives the full variable domain: DARVTQTPRHKVTEMGQEVTMRCQPILGHNTVFWYRQTMMQGLELLAYFRNRAPLDDSGMPKDRFSAEMPDATLATLKIQPSEPRDSAVYFCASGLGRTGIPETQYFGPGTRLLVL.

The chain recombines TRBV7-2 with TRBJ2-7; D may be TRBD2 (7 bases). V was clipped by 2 bases and J by 3 bases, with 14 bases between them. CDR3 size: 15 residues. The germline V gene encodes CDR1 SGHTA and CDR2 FQGNSA. CDR3 coding DNA: TGTGCCAGCAGCTTATCGCGGGGGCGCGGCTACGAGCAGTACTTC. This sequence encodes CASSLSRGRGYEQYF.

V and J are TRBV6-5 and TRBJ1-5; D is perhaps TRBD1 (5 bases). The CDR3 consists of 14 residues. V lost 3 bases to trimming and J lost 10 bases, with 16 bases between them. CDR1 and CDR2 from the germline V gene are MNHEY and SVGAGI. The CDR3 protein is CASSYGGTQQPQHF. The DNA for the CDR3 is TGTGCCAGCAGTTATGGCGGGACTCAACAACCCCAGCATTTT.

A remark on this clone: An end of the junction differs from the germline gene, which may be a read error. The chain recombines TRBV2 with TRBJ1-4; D gene uncertain. This CDR3 comprises 11 residues. CDR1 is SNHLY, CDR2 FYNNEI, per germline. CDR3 amino acids: CASTYDEKLLF. CDR3 nucleotides: TGTGCCAGCACCTACGATGAAAAACTGCTTTTT.

The rearrangement joins TRBV9 to TRBJ1-6; 12 bases align to TRBD1. The CDR3 is made up of 16 amino acids. V lost 4 bases, J lost 10 bases, and 9 bases stayed unmatched. The germline V gene has CDR1 SGDLS and CDR2 YYNGEE. The CDR3 loop is CASSPHGTGGMSPLHF. For the CDR3, the DNA is TGTGCCAGCAGCCCCCACGGGACAGGGGGCATGTCACCCCTCCACTTT.

The V and J genes are TRBV12-5 and TRBJ2-5, with TRBD1 matching 7 bases. The J call is uncertain, as TRBJ2-7 better fits the DNA end. This CDR3 is built from 14 residues. The germline gives CDR1 LGHNT, CDR2 FRNRAP. The CDR3 sequence: CASASGTVNYEQYF. The CDR3 nucleotides read TGTGCTAGTGCCTCCGGGACAGTAAACTACGAGCAGTACTTC.

This clone was observed a single time. V usage is TRBV7-2 and J usage is TRBJ2-3; D is tentatively TRBD1 or TRBD2 (5 bases each). This CDR3 is 16 amino acids long. Trimming cost V 1 base and J 9 bases, with 20 bases left between them. Germline V gene sequence: CDR1 SGHTA, CDR2 FQGNSA. The chain's CDR3 is CASSLGVQSGGQTQYF. CDR3 bases: TGTGCCAGCAGCTTAGGTGTTCAATCTGGGGGTCAAACGCAGTATTTT.

This chain uses TRBV27 with TRBJ2-7; D is undetermined. The CDR3 length is 14 residues. Per germline, CDR1 MNHEY and CDR2 SMNVEV (reference sequence). V was trimmed by 7 bases and J by 2 bases, leaving 15 bases between them. CDR3: CASITFGPPYEQYV. CDR3 sequence (DNA): TGTGCCAGCATCACCTTTGGGCCCCCCTACGAGCAGTACGTC.

The chain links TRBV21-1 to TRBJ2-5. TRBV21-1 constitutes a pseudogene. The CDR3 is 15 amino acids. In nucleotides, the CDR3 is TGTGCCAGCAGCAGAATGGGGGTCCGGCAAGAGACCCAGTACTTC. As protein: CASSRMGVRQETQYF.

The rearrangement links TRBV6-5 to TRBJ1-5; D is uncertain. This CDR3 is 16 amino acids long. Trimming pared 0 bases from V and 3 bases from J, leaving 12 bases between. From germline, CDR1 is MNHEY and CDR2 SVGAGI. CDR3 in amino acids: CASSYSWDLVNQPQHF. CDR3 sequence (DNA): TGTGCCAGCAGTTACTCGTGGGATTTGGTCAATCAGCCCCAGCATTTT.

This clone was seen a few times. V gene TRBV7-2 combines with J gene TRBJ2-3; possible D gene TRBD2, 6 bases. CDR3 length: 14 residues. The V gene's germline CDR1 is SGHTA and CDR2 FQGNSA. The V end lost 5 bases, the J end lost 0 bases, and 9 bases lay between the germline ends. The CDR3 region is CASSPGTSTDTQYF. CDR3 nucleotide sequence: TGTGCCAGCAGCCCAGGGACTAGCACAGATACGCAGTATTTT.

This sequence joins TRBV30 and TRBJ2-3; 9 bases match TRBD2. Germline V gene sequence: CDR1 GTSNPN, CDR2 SVGIG (reference sequence). The CDR3 extends over 15 amino acids. Trimming removed 0 bases from V and 6 bases from J; junction bases left unmatched: 7. The CDR3 region is CAWSVLRGGLDTQYF. CDR3 bases: TGTGCCTGGAGTGTACTGCGGGGGGGCCTGGATACGCAGTATTTT.

Only one count was recorded for this clone. The chain joins TRBV29-1 to TRBJ1-1; D unresolved. V shed 7 bases and J shed 0 bases, with 9 bases lying between them. Germline lookup yields CDR1 SQVTM and CDR2 ANQGSEA. The CDR3 spans 12 residues. This CDR3 reads CSGGLMNTEAFF. In DNA, the CDR3 is TGCAGCGGTGGACTAATGAACACTGAAGCTTTCTTT. The full variable domain, in which reference TRBV29-1 and TRBJ1-1 provide the parts outside the CDR3, is SAVISQKPSRDICQRGTSLTIQCQVDSQVTMMFWYRQQPGQSLTLIATANQGSEATYESGFVIDKFPISRPNLTFSTLTVSNMSPEDSSIYLCSGGLMNTEAFFGQGTRLTVV.

The chain is built from TRBV5-4 and TRBJ1-2, with a tentative D call TRBD1 (6 bases). Trimming removed 1 base from V and 7 bases from J, with 11 bases in between. Germline-derived CDR1 and CDR2 are SGHNT and YYREEE (reference sequence). The length of the CDR3 is 13 residues. The DNA for the CDR3 is TGTGCCAGCAGCTTGAGGGGGGGAGGTGGCTACACCTTC. Residues: CASSLRGGGGYTF.

This clone was found once. V usage is TRBV7-6 and J usage is TRBJ2-6; 7 positions agree with TRBD1. CDR1 is SGHVS and CDR2 is FNYEAQ in the germline V gene. The length of the CDR3 is 17 residues. V was clipped by 3 bases and J by 0 bases; unmatched bases: 5. CDR3 nucleotide sequence: TGTGCCAGCAGCTTTCGGTCAGGGGGCTCTGGGGCCAACGTCCTGACTTTC. Its protein product is CASSFRSGGSGANVLTF. Together with reference TRBV7-6 and TRBJ2-6, the CDR3 gives the full variable domain: GAGVSQSPRYKVTKRGQDVALRCDPISGHVSLYWYRQALGQGPEFLTYFNYEAQQDKSGLPNDRFSAERPEGSISTLTIQRTEQRDSAMYRCASSFRSGGSGANVLTFGAGSRLTVL.

The genes are TRBV6-4 and TRBJ2-6; tentatively, D is TRBD1 (5 bases). Trimming took 4 bases from V and 3 from J, leaving 7 bases between them. CDR1 and CDR2 (germline): MRHNA, SNTAGT. The CDR3 runs 14 residues. The CDR3 reads CASSVTGGANVLTF. The CDR3 coding sequence is TGTGCCAGCAGTGTAACAGGTGGGGCCAACGTCCTGACTTTC.

This chain links TRBV6-5 with TRBJ2-7; D not resolved. Per the germline V gene, CDR1 is MNHEY and CDR2 is SVGAGI. The V end lost 5 bases, the J end lost 5 bases, and 10 bases lay between the germline ends. The CDR3 contains 12 residues. The CDR3 region is CASSRTPHEQYV. In nucleotides, the CDR3 is TGTGCCAGCAGTCGCACACCCCACGAGCAGTACGTC.

V is TRBV28 and J is TRBJ1-5; D gene unclear. Germline V lookup: CDR1 MDHEN, CDR2 SYDVKM. Deletions cut 7 bases from V and 7 bases from J, with 23 bases between. This CDR3 is 16 amino acids long. The CDR3 DNA follows: TGTGCCAGCACTCCGAGAGCGGCCGGCTCGGGACAGCCCCAGCATTTT. Protein sequence: CASTPRAAGSGQPQHF.

The chain has TRBV2 and TRBJ1-6; 9 bases line up with TRBD1. J was trimmed by 5 bases and V by 6 bases; bases with no gene match: 11. CDR1 is SNHLY, CDR2 FYNNEI, per germline. CDR3 length: 17 residues. This CDR3 is CASRTGTGNRNNSPLHF. The DNA of the CDR3 is TGTGCCAGCAGGACAGGGACAGGGAACCGAAATAATTCACCCCTCCACTTT.

The CDR3 DNA follows: TGTGCCAGCAGTGAAAAGGCGGGGGGGAACAATGAGCAGTTCTTC. Protein sequence: CASSEKAGGNNEQFF. The V call is TRBV6-1, the J call TRBJ2-1; 9 bases fit TRBD2. V dropped 2 bases and J dropped 5; count of bases not matched to a gene: 4. CDR3 length: 15 residues. Germline V gives CDR1 MNHNS, CDR2 SASEGT.

The J gene is TRBJ2-7, the V gene TRBV10-3; 10 nucleotides agree with TRBD2. J gave up 5 bases and V 8 bases, and 6 bases lay outside the gene matches. From germline, CDR1 is ENHRY and CDR2 SYGVKD. The CDR3 sequence is 13 residues long. The CDR3 sequence is CAIQKRGGDEQYF. The CDR3 nucleotides are TGTGCCATCCAGAAGCGGGGGGGGGACGAGCAGTACTTC.

The CDR3 here is CASSPRVRILDGELFF. CDR3 in DNA: TGTGCCAGCAGCCCAAGGGTCCGGATCCTGGACGGGGAGCTGTTTTTT. V gene TRBV4-2 combines with J gene TRBJ2-2; D unclear. The germline V gene encodes CDR1 LGHNA and CDR2 YNFKEQ. The V end lost 4 bases, the J end lost 7 bases, and 19 bases lay between the germline ends. The CDR3 runs 16 residues.

V and J are TRBV29-1 and TRBJ2-7; a possible D gene is TRBD1 (5 bases). The CDR3 runs to 13 residues. The V and J ends lost 7 bases and 3 bases respectively, with 16 bases between them. Looked up from germline, CDR1 is SQVTM and CDR2 is ANQGSEA. The CDR3 region is CSAAAGSLYEQYF. The CDR3 DNA is TGCAGCGCAGCCGCAGGGTCTCTCTACGAGCAGTACTTC.

The chain joins TRBV5-8 to TRBJ2-5; D uncertain. With 7 bases removed from V and 5 bases from J, the gap between germline ends came to 18 bases. Per the germline V gene, CDR1 is SGHTS and CDR2 is YDEGEE. The CDR3 spans 14 residues. CDR3 sequence: CASRLSIFGETQYF. The CDR3 DNA reads as TGTGCCAGCCGCCTCTCCATTTTCGGCGAGACCCAGTACTTC.

This rearrangement joins TRBV7-2 to TRBJ2-3; unclear D gene. CDR3 length: 12 amino acids. Trimming left V 3 bases short and J 2 bases short, with 3 bases between. Looked up from germline, CDR1 is SGHTA and CDR2 is FQGNSA. The CDR3 bases are TGTGCCAGCAGCTTTTTCACAGATACGCAGTATTTT. Translated: CASSFFTDTQYF.

The V and J genes are TRBV7-2 and TRBJ2-3, with TRBD2 identical over 8 bases. Trimming took 3 bases from V and 4 from J; bases not matched to a gene: 3. The germline CDR1 and CDR2 sequences are SGHTA and FQGNSA. The CDR3 sequence is 14 residues long. CDR3 residues: CASSFKAGADTQYF. CDR3 sequence (DNA): TGTGCCAGCAGCTTTAAAGCGGGGGCAGATACGCAGTATTTT. Drawing the rest from reference TRBV7-2 and TRBJ2-3, the complete variable domain is GAGVSQSPSNKVTEKGKDVELRCDPISGHTALYWYRQSLGQGLEFLIYFQGNSAPDKSGLPSDRFSAERTGGSVSTLTIQRTQQEDSAVYLCASSFKAGADTQYFGPGTRLTVL.

The V and J genes are TRBV28 and TRBJ2-1, with D tentatively TRBD2 (7 bases). V lost 4 bases and J lost 2, with 12 bases in between. The CDR3 consists of 15 residues. In germline, CDR1 is MDHEN, CDR2 SYDVKM. The chain's CDR3 is CASSSGRGAYNEQFF. The CDR3 DNA follows: TGTGCCAGCAGTTCGGGGAGGGGGGCCTACAATGAGCAGTTCTTC.

The rearrangement joins TRBV28 to TRBJ1-5; possibly TRBD1 for D (5 bases). The V end lost 11 bases, the J end lost 0 bases, and 8 bases lay between the germline ends. Germline CDR1 reads MDHEN; CDR2 reads SYDVKM. The CDR3 contains 12 residues. CDR3 region: CAEGNSNQPQHF. CDR3 nucleotides: TGTGCCGAGGGGAATAGCAATCAGCCCCAGCATTTT. The complete variable domain, with remaining parts taken from reference TRBV28 and TRBJ1-5, reads DVKVTQSSRYLVKRTGEKVFLECVQDMDHENMFWYRQDPGLGLRLIYFSYDVKMKEKGDIPEGYSVSREKKERFSLILESASTNQTSMYLCAEGNSNQPQHFGDGTRLSIL.